This entry lists 11 T cell receptor beta chains sequenced from one sample in a study of control samples from healthy donors and cancer patients. Here immunoSEQ multiplex PCR was the method, and the copy in TCRdb shows in-frame clones only, minus some. The sample has about 170,000 clones; around 88% are singletons. Source material: blood. The receptors shown here come from a woman in her 30s in good health.

This chain uses TRBV15 with TRBJ1-5; possible D gene TRBD1, 5 bases. Germline lookup yields CDR1 LNHNV and CDR2 YYDKDF (reference sequence). Trimming pared 5 bases from V and 4 bases from J, leaving 9 bases between. The CDR3 sequence is 13 residues long. Here the CDR3 reads CATSREGNQPQHF. The CDR3 region has the DNA TGTGCCACCAGCCGGGAGGGGAATCAGCCCCAGCATTTT.

The V and J genes are TRBV15 and TRBJ2-3, with 10 bases that match TRBD2. This CDR3 region has 15 residues. Unmatched junction bases numbered 10, after V lost 5 bases and J lost 8 bases. CDR1 is LNHNV and CDR2 is YYDKDF in the germline V gene (reference sequence). The CDR3 spells CATSGQREGYGTQYF. As DNA, the CDR3 is TGTGCCACCAGCGGCCAGCGGGAGGGGTACGGTACGCAGTATTTT.

The chain uses TRBV6-5 and TRBJ2-5, with 8 positions matching TRBD2. CDR3 length: 15 amino acids. Germline trimming cut 5 bases from V and 5 bases from J; bases unmatched to any gene: 10. Per germline, CDR1 MNHEY and CDR2 SVGAGI. CDR3 region: CASSRGRGADETQYF. The CDR3 bases are TGTGCCAGCAGTCGGGGGCGGGGGGCCGACGAGACCCAGTACTTC.

V usage is TRBV27 and J usage is TRBJ1-2, with D perhaps TRBD1 (5 bases). Germline V gene sequence: CDR1 MNHEY, CDR2 SMNVEV (reference sequence). This CDR3 contains 13 residues. Between the trimmed V and J ends, which lost 2 bases and 4 bases, there was a span of 8 bases. The CDR3 DNA reads as TGTGCCAGCAGTTTAGGGACGAGCTATGGCTACACCTTC. Its translation: CASSLGTSYGYTF.

The chain recombines TRBV7-2 with TRBJ2-1; D perhaps matches TRBD2 (6 bases). The CDR3 contains 17 residues. Germline-derived CDR1 and CDR2 are SGHTA and FQGNSA. Between the trimmed V and J ends, which lost 4 bases and 5 bases, there was a span of 21 bases. The CDR3 DNA is TGTGCCAGCAGCTACCTCGGGGCCCGCGGAGGGCACAATGAGCAGTTCTTC. Translating it yields CASSYLGARGGHNEQFF.

V usage is TRBV7-9 and J usage is TRBJ1-1; D unclear. The CDR3 runs to 14 residues. V was shortened by 3 bases and J by 5 bases, with 13 bases between the two germline ends. Looked up from germline, CDR1 is SEHNR and CDR2 is FQNEAQ (reference sequence). CDR3: CASSLSERWTEAFF. CDR3 bases: TGTGCCAGCAGCTTGTCTGAGAGGTGGACTGAAGCTTTCTTT.

V gene TRBV7-9 combines with J gene TRBJ1-6; possible D gene TRBD1, 6 bases. CDR3 length equals 17 residues. V lost 1 base to trimming and J lost 7 bases, with 17 bases between them. Germline V gene sequence: CDR1 SEHNR, CDR2 FQNEAQ (reference sequence). This CDR3 reads CASSLDRTARFNSPLHF. The DNA of the CDR3 is TGTGCCAGCAGCTTAGATCGGACAGCCCGATTCAATTCACCCCTCCACTTT.

The rearrangement uses TRBV4-1 and TRBJ1-3; D unresolved. The CDR3 runs to 13 residues. The germline V gene has CDR1 MGHRA and CDR2 YSYEKL. Trimming took 5 bases from V and 1 from J, leaving 6 bases between them. Here the CDR3 DNA reads TGCGCCAGCAGCTCGGGATCTGGAAACACCATATATTTT. Translation: CASSSGSGNTIYF.

V and J are TRBV21-1 and TRBJ2-7; the table's D gene call, TRBD1, was not cross checked with the DNA. TRBV21-1 is an annotated pseudogene. CDR3 length: 16 amino acids. CDR3 sequence (DNA): TGTGCCAGAAGGACAGGGTCTGTGTTTAAGGTCTACGAGCAGTACGTC. Its protein is CARRTGSVFKVYEQYV.

The J gene is TRBJ1-5, the V gene TRBV21-1; TRBD1 was called by the table and not checked on the DNA. TRBV21-1 corresponds to a pseudogene. This CDR3 spans 16 amino acids. As DNA, the CDR3 is TGTGCCAGCACCCTGCGGGACAGGGGGCTGAATCAGCCCCAGCATTTT. Its translation: CASTLRDRGLNQPQHF.

V and J are TRBV6-5 and TRBJ1-4; D possibly corresponds to TRBD1 (5 bases). This CDR3 contains 14 residues. Trimming removed 6 bases at V and 8 bases at J, with 16 bases between. CDR1 and CDR2 from the germline V gene are MNHEY and SVGAGI. The CDR3 DNA reads as TGTGCCAGCAGAGAGGTAGGCAGGGACGAAAAACTGTTTTTT. It codes for CASREVGRDEKLFF.